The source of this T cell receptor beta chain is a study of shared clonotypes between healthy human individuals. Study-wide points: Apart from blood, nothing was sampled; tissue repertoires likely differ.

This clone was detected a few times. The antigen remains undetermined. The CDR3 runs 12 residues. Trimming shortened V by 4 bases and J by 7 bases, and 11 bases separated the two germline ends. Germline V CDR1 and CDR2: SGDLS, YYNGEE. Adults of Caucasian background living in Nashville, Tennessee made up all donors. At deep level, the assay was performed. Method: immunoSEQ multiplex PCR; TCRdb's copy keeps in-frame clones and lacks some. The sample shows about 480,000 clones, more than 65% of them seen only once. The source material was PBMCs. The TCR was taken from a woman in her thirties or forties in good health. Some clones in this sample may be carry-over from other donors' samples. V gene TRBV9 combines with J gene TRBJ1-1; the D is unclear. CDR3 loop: CASSTDGNEAFF. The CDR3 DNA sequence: TGTGCCAGCAGCACGGACGGAAATGAAGCTTTCTTT.